These 8 T cell receptor beta chains were sequenced from one sample in a study of cytomegalovirus exposure and HLA in healthy donors. The PCR used 60 Vbeta and 13 Jbeta primers. Assay: immunoSEQ multiplex PCR; the TCRdb copy retains only in-frame clones and omits some. The sample holds more than 95,000 clones, 70% to 80% seen once. The material sequenced was PBMCs. The receptor set was obtained from a woman younger than 35 in good health and CMV-seronegative.

V is TRBV6-6 and J is TRBJ1-2, with D tentatively TRBD1 (6 bases). This CDR3 spans 14 amino acids. Germline CDR1 is MNHNY and CDR2 is SVGAGI (reference sequence). V was shortened by 11 bases and J by 3 bases, with 19 bases between the two germline ends. CDR3: CAAGGFGQYYGYTF. The CDR3 DNA sequence: TGTGCCGCCGGTGGCTTCGGACAGTACTATGGCTACACCTTC.

The chain recombines TRBV9 with TRBJ1-2, with TRBD1 matching over 9 bases. V lost 0 bases, J lost 4 bases, and 7 bases stayed unmatched. The CDR3 is 16 residues long. Per the germline V gene, CDR1 is SGDLS and CDR2 is YYNGEE. The CDR3 region has the DNA TGTGCCAGCAGCGTAGCTACGACAGGGGGTAGCTATGGCTACACCTTC. As protein: CASSVATTGGSYGYTF.

This chain links TRBV19 with TRBJ1-2; D is undetermined. Deletions cut 7 bases from V and 4 bases from J, with 13 bases between. Germline CDR1 reads LNHDA; CDR2 reads SQIVND (reference sequence). CDR3 length: 13 amino acids. The CDR3 coding sequence is TGTGCCAGTAATCAGCGGCGGGGCTATGGCTACACCTTC. This encodes CASNQRRGYGYTF. Based on the CDR3 plus reference TRBV19 and TRBJ1-2, the full variable domain is DGGITQSPKYLFRKEGQNVTLSCEQNLNHDAMYWYRQDPGQGLRLIYYSQIVNDFQKGDIAEGYSVSREKKESFPLTVTSAQKNPTAFYLCASNQRRGYGYTFGSGTRLTVV.

The chain carries TRBV18 and TRBJ1-2, with D unclear. The CDR3 is 14 residues long. Trimming took 3 bases from V and 1 from J, leaving 9 bases between them. CDR1 and CDR2 from the germline V gene are KGHSH and LQKENI. The CDR3 here is CASSPGRSNYGYTF. The CDR3 region has the DNA TGTGCCAGCTCACCGGGGAGGAGTAACTATGGCTACACCTTC.

This clone was recorded only once. V is TRBV28 and J is TRBJ2-7; TRBD2 agrees at 10 bases. The germline V gene has CDR1 MDHEN and CDR2 SYDVKM. There are 16 residues in the CDR3. V shed 3 bases, J shed 4 bases, and the junction held 9 bases outside the gene matches. This CDR3 reads CASSFRSGGAGYEQYF. In DNA form, the CDR3 reads TGTGCCAGCAGTTTTCGGAGCGGGGGGGCTGGGTACGAGCAGTACTTC.

This clone was detected only once. The chain couples TRBV7-3 to TRBJ2-2; 8 bases agree with TRBD1. This CDR3 contains 16 residues. With 3 bases clipped from V and 6 bases from J, the junction kept 9 bases outside the gene matches. Germline CDR1 is SGHTA and CDR2 is FQGTGA. In DNA form, the CDR3 reads TGTGCCAGCAGCTTTATCACAGGGGGACAGGCCGGGGAGCTGTTTTTT. Residues: CASSFITGGQAGELFF.

The genes are TRBV7-6 and TRBJ1-2; D remains ambiguous. The CDR3 has 12 residues. The V end was cut by 4 bases, the J end by 7 bases, with 10 bases between. Germline V gene data show CDR1 as SGHVS and CDR2 as FNYEAQ. CDR3 region: CASSSLGGGYTF. In DNA form, the CDR3 reads TGTGCCAGCAGCTCGCTGGGAGGTGGCTACACCTTC.

In regard to this clone: The conserved phenylalanine or tryptophan normally closing the CDR3 is absent here, so this likely arose from a read error. J is TRBJ2-6 and V is TRBV5-6, with a tentative D call TRBD1 (6 bases). CDR1 and CDR2 from the germline V gene are SGHDT and YYEEEE. The CDR3 extends over 14 amino acids. The V and J ends lost 7 bases and 5 bases respectively, with 13 bases between them. CDR3 DNA: TGTGCCAGCGAACCGAGGGACAGGGCCAACGTCCTGACTGTC. Translated, it gives CASEPRDRANVLTV.